These 19 T cell receptor beta chains came from one sample sequenced in a study of radiation and T cells in renal cell carcinoma. Assay: immunoSEQ multiplex PCR; the TCRdb copy retains only in-frame clones and omits some. The table has roughly 75,000 clones, more than 75% seen once; the top ten hold approximately 6%. Noted time point: blood 2 weeks post-SBRT. Treatment given: 15 Gy SBRT to primary tumor, nephrectomy 4 weeks later. The sequenced sample was blood, obtained from a patient whose treatment included radiotherapy and nephrectomy. The receptors stem from a man aged 55 to 70 with renal cell carcinoma.

Comments on this clone: The identical CDR3 is also encoded by other nucleotide sequences in the sample. This sequence joins TRBV6-4 and TRBJ2-5; tentatively, D is TRBD1 (5 bases). Per the germline V gene, CDR1 is MRHNA and CDR2 is SNTAGT. The V end was cut by 6 bases, the J end by 2 bases, with 10 bases between. The CDR3 runs to 13 residues. The CDR3 is CASSRQLQETQYF. As DNA, the CDR3 is TGTGCCAGCAGCAGACAGTTACAAGAGACCCAGTACTTC.

Here the CDR3 DNA reads TGCGCCAGCAGCCAGGGGACAGTGAACACTGAAGCTTTCTTT. This gives the protein CASSQGTVNTEAFF. This chain connects TRBV4-3 to TRBJ1-1; 7 nucleotides line up with TRBD1. From germline, CDR1 is LGHNA and CDR2 YSLEER. The CDR3 totals 14 residues. With V trimmed by 3 bases and J by 0 bases, 1 base remained unmatched.

The CDR3 loop is CASRGLAGVPDTQYF. The DNA of the CDR3 is TGCGCCAGCAGGGGACTAGCGGGAGTTCCAGATACGCAGTATTTT. V and J are TRBV10-1 and TRBJ2-3, with 14 bases identical to TRBD2. Trimming at V came to 6 bases and at J to 4 bases, leaving 3 bases not matched to a gene. This CDR3 has 15 amino acids. Germline V gene lookup returns CDR1 WNHNN and CDR2 SYGVQD (reference sequence).

J is TRBJ1-5 and V is TRBV21-1. TRBV21-1 is given as a pseudogene. This CDR3 is built from 12 residues. This chain's CDR3 is CATINSNQPQHF. The CDR3 bases are TGTGCCACCATAAATAGCAATCAGCCCCAGCATTTT.

CDR3 protein: CASSARQGPNTEAFF. The CDR3 DNA reads as TGCGCCAGCAGCGCACGACAGGGGCCCAACACTGAAGCTTTCTTT. The chain carries TRBV4-1 and TRBJ1-1; 8 bases are a match to TRBD1. The J segment lost 2 bases and the V segment lost 5 bases, leaving 7 bases of the junction unmatched. Germline assignment: CDR1 MGHRA and CDR2 YSYEKL. This CDR3 spans 15 amino acids.

The J gene is TRBJ1-1, the V gene TRBV27; tentatively, D is TRBD1 (6 bases). The CDR3 covers 14 residues. V was clipped by 1 base and J by 0 bases, with 6 bases between them. Per the germline V gene, CDR1 is MNHEY and CDR2 is SMNVEV (reference sequence). CDR3 DNA sequence: TGTGCCAGCAGTTTATGGGGGCTGAACACTGAAGCTTTCTTT. Amino acids: CASSLWGLNTEAFF.

Details on this clone: At one of its ends the junction is not consistent with the germline gene, which may arise from a read error. The V gene is TRBV11-2, the J gene TRBJ2-5; 14 bases are shared with TRBD2. Looked up from germline, CDR1 is SGHAT and CDR2 is FQNNGV. CDR3 length equals 13 residues. The CDR3 spells CASSKGLAGDGDF. CDR3 DNA: TGTGCCAGCAGCAAGGGACTAGCGGGGGACGGGGACTTC.

The rearrangement uses TRBV7-2 and TRBJ2-7; D gene ambiguous. Germline V gene sequence: CDR1 SGHTA, CDR2 FQGNSA. The V gene lost 6 bases and the J gene lost 0 bases, with 6 bases spanning the gap. The CDR3 loop spans 12 amino acids. CDR3 loop: CASSSLSYEQYF. The CDR3 DNA reads as TGTGCCAGCAGTTCCCTCTCCTACGAGCAGTACTTC.

V usage is TRBV4-2 and J usage is TRBJ2-1, with 8 nucleotides matching TRBD2. After removal of 4 bases from V and 7 bases from J, the junction contained 9 bases not matched to a gene. This CDR3 contains 15 residues. Germline CDR1 and CDR2: LGHNA and YNFKEQ. The CDR3 protein is CASSPGRGVGNEQFF. The DNA for the CDR3 is TGTGCCAGCAGCCCCGGGAGGGGCGTAGGGAATGAGCAGTTCTTC.

The chain links TRBV7-3 to TRBJ2-3; D assignment may be TRBD1 or TRBD2 (6 bases each). V was clipped by 2 bases and J by 6 bases, with 15 bases between them. CDR1 SGHTA and CDR2 FQGTGA come from the germline V gene. The CDR3 is made up of 15 amino acids. The CDR3 region has the DNA TGTGCCAGCAGCTTACGTGGCTCGGGGGCGGATACGCAGTATTTT. This codes for CASSLRGSGADTQYF.

This clone is a singleton in its sample. This chain joins TRBV4-2 and TRBJ1-5, with D unresolved. CDR1 and CDR2 (germline): LGHNA, YNFKEQ. V was cut by 0 bases and J by 7 bases, with 13 bases left in between. The CDR3 loop spans 15 amino acids. CDR3 nucleotides: TGTGCCAGCAGCCAAGATAGCCGGGGTCAACAGCCCCAGCATTTT. Amino acids: CASSQDSRGQQPQHF.

J is TRBJ2-1 and V is TRBV19, with D hard to call. The V gene lost 11 bases and the J gene lost 3 bases, with 11 bases spanning the gap. The CDR3 runs 12 residues. CDR1 LNHDA and CDR2 SQIVND come from the germline V gene (reference sequence). Here the CDR3 reads CASTASYNEQFF. In DNA form, the CDR3 reads TGTGCCTCTACGGCTAGCTACAATGAGCAGTTCTTC.

This chain uses TRBV28 with TRBJ2-7; no reliable D call. CDR3 length: 12 residues. The V end was cut by 6 bases, the J end by 4 bases, with 10 bases between. Germline V gene data show CDR1 as MDHEN and CDR2 as SYDVKM. The CDR3 spells CASRFPGYEQYF. The CDR3 DNA is TGTGCCAGCAGATTCCCCGGGTACGAGCAGTACTTC.

The chain couples TRBV6-1 to TRBJ2-1, with no clear D. This CDR3 has 13 amino acids. The germline V gene has CDR1 MNHNS and CDR2 SASEGT. Trimming took off 1 base at V and 4 bases at J, with 5 bases between the two ends. In DNA form, the CDR3 reads TGTGCCAGCAGTGAAGGTAAATACAATGAGCAGTTCTTC. This sequence encodes CASSEGKYNEQFF.

The chain recombines TRBV27 with TRBJ2-2; 9 positions match TRBD2. The CDR3 has 17 amino acids. V was pared by 7 bases and J by 1 base, with 10 bases of the junction left unmatched. Germline V gene sequence: CDR1 MNHEY, CDR2 SMNVEV (reference sequence). The CDR3 reads CASKGIAGVWNTGELFF. In DNA form, the CDR3 reads TGTGCCAGCAAGGGGATAGCGGGAGTTTGGAACACCGGGGAGCTGTTTTTT.

This clone was observed once. The chain has TRBV29-1 and TRBJ1-4; D is unclear. The CDR3 contains 13 residues. From germline, CDR1 is SQVTM and CDR2 ANQGSEA. V lost 1 base to trimming and J lost 1 base, with 4 bases between them. The CDR3 is CSVEVGTNEKLFF. CDR3 in DNA: TGCAGCGTTGAAGTGGGAACTAATGAAAAACTGTTTTTT.

This chain connects TRBV19 to TRBJ2-1; 9 positions agree with TRBD2. J lost 8 bases, V lost 7 bases, and 12 bases had no gene match. Germline lookup yields CDR1 LNHDA and CDR2 SQIVND (reference sequence). The CDR3 has 15 amino acids. Here the CDR3 DNA reads TGTGCCAGTACCACAATAGCGGGGGCAATCGATGAGCAGTTCTTC. Its translation: CASTTIAGAIDEQFF.

The J gene is TRBJ2-5, the V gene TRBV4-1; possibly TRBD1 for D (6 bases). Germline CDR1 and CDR2: MGHRA and YSYEKL. There are 16 residues in the CDR3. V lost 3 bases, J lost 0 bases, and 14 bases lay in between. CDR3 sequence reads: CASSQGDTPYQETQYF. Here the CDR3 DNA reads TGCGCCAGCAGCCAGGGGGACACACCGTACCAAGAGACCCAGTACTTC.

The V call is TRBV6-1, the J call TRBJ1-2; weak D call: TRBD1 (5 bases). There are 14 residues in the CDR3. V was trimmed by 6 bases and J by 4 bases, leaving 15 bases between them. Germline V CDR1 and CDR2: MNHNS, SASEGT. The chain's CDR3 is CASRNPGLTYGYTF. The CDR3, as DNA: TGTGCCAGCAGAAATCCGGGACTGACCTATGGCTACACCTTC.